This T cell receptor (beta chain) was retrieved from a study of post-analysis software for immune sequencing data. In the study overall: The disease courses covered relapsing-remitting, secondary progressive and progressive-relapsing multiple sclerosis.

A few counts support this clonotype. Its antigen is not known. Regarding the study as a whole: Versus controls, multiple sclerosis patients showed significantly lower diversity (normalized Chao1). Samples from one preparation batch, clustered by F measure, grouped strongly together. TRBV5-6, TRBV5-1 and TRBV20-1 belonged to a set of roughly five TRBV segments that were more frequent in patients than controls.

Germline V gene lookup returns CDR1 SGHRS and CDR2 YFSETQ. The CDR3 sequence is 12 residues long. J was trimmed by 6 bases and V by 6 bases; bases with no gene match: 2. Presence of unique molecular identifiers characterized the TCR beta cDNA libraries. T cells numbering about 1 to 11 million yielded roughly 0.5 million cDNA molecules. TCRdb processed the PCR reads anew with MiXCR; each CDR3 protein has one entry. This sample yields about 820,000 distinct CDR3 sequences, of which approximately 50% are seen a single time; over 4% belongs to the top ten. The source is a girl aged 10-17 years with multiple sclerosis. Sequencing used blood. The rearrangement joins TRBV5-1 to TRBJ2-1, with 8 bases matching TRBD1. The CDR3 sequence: CASNGQGNEQFF. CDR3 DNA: TGCGCCAGCAACGGACAGGGCAATGAGCAGTTCTTC.